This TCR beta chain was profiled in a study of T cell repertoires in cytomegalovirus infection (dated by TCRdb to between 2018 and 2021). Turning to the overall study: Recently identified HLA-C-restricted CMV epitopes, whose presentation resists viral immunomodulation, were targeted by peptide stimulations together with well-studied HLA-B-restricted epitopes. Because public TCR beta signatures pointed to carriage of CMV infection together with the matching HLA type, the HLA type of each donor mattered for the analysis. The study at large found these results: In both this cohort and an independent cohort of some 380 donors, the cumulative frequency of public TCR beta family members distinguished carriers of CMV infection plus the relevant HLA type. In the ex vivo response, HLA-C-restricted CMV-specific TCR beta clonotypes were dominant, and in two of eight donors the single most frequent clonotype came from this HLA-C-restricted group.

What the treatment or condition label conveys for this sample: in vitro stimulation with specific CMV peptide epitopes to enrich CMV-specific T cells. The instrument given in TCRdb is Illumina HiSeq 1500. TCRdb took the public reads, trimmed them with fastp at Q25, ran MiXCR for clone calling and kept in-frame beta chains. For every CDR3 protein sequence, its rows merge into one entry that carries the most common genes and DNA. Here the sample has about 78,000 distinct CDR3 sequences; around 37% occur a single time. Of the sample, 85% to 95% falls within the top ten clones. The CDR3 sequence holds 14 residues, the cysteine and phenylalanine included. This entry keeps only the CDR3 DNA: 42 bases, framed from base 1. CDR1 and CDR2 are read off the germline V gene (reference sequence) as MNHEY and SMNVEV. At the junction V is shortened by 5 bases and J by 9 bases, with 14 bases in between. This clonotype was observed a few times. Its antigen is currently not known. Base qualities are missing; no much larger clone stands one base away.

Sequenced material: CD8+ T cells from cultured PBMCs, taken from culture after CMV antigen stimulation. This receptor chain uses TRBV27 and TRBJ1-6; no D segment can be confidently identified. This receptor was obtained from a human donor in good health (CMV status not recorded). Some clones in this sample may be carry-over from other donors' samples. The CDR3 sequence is CASSPRYGVSPLHF. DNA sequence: TGTGCCAGCAGTCCCAGGTATGGGGTTTCACCCCTCCACTTT.